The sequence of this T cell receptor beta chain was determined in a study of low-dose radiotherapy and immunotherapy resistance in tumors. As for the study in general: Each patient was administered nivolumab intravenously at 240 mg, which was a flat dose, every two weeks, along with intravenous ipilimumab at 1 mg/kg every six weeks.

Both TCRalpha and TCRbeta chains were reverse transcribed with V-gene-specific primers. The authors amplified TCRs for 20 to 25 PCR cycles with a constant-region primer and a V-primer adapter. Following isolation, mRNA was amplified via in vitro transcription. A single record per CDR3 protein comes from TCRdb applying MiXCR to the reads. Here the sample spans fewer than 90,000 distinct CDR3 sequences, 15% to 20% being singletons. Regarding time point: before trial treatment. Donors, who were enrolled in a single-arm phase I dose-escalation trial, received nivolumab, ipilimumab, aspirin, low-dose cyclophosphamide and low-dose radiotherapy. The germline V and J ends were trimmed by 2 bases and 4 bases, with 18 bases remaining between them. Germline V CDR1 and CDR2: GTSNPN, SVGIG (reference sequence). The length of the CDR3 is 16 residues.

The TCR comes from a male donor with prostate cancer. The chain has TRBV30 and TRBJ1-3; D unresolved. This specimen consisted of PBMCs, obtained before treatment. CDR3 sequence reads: CAWSSLAKIRGNTIYF. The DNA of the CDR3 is TGTGCCTGGAGTTCCCTGGCCAAAATAAGGGGAAACACCATATATTTT.